Described below is a single T cell receptor beta chain sequence and its context. Its specificity is not known. The V end lost 2 bases, the J end lost 3 bases, and 5 bases lay between the germline ends. Germline values: CDR1 MNHEY, CDR2 SVGAGI. This CDR3 contains 12 residues. This sample is part of a study of T cell responses to AZD1222 COVID-19 vaccine. Points from the study as a whole: Two doses of AZD1222 preceded a rise in Spike-specific TCR breadth and depth. Just a handful of AZD1222 recipients were seropositive at baseline. Clonal diversity was possibly underestimated, and the donors were mostly white British, with more females. There were vaccine-associated CD4 TCRs across spike, dominant at 160-218 and 743-854.

Assay: immunoSEQ multiplex PCR; the TCRdb copy retains only in-frame clones and omits some. The sample yields about 140,000 clones, roughly 92% seen once. Sequencing used peripheral blood, obtained on day 0 of AZD1222 vaccination. This TCR was sampled from an adult in good health. V usage is TRBV6-5 and J usage is TRBJ2-7, with D hard to call. CDR3 amino acids: CASSYDRYEQYF. The CDR3 DNA reads as TGTGCCAGCAGTTACGACCGCTACGAGCAGTACTTC.